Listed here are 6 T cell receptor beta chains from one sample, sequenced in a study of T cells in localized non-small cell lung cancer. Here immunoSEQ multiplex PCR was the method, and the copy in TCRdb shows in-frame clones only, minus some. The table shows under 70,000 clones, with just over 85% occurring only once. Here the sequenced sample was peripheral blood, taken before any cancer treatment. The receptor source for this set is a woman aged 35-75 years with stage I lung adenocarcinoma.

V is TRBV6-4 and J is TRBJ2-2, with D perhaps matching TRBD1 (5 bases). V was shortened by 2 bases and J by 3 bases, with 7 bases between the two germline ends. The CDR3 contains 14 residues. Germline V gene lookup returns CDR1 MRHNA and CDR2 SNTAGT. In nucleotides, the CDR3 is TGTGCCAGCAGTGACAGGGGCGACACCGGGGAGCTGTTTTTT. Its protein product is CASSDRGDTGELFF.

The CDR3 region has the DNA TGTGCCAGCAGTGAAGGCGGGACAGGGATCAATCAGCCCCAGCATTTT. Its translation: CASSEGGTGINQPQHF. The chain couples TRBV2 to TRBJ1-5, with TRBD1 matching over 9 bases. J gave up 3 bases and V 1 base, and 4 bases lay outside the gene matches. Germline V lookup: CDR1 SNHLY, CDR2 FYNNEI. CDR3 length: 16 residues.

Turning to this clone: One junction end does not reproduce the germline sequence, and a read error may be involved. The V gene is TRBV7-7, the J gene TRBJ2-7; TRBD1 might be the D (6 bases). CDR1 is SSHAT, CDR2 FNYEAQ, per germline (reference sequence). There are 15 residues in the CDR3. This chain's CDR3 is CASSLTEDSLYEQYF. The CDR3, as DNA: TGTGCTAGCAGCTTAACTGAGGACAGTCTATACGAGCAGTACTTC.

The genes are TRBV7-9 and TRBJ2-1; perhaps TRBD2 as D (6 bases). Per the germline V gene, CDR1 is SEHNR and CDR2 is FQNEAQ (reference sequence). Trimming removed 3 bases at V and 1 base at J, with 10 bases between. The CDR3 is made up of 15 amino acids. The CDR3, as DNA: TGTGCCAGCAGCTTCGGAGGGGTGTCCTACAATGAGCAGTTCTTC. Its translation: CASSFGGVSYNEQFF.

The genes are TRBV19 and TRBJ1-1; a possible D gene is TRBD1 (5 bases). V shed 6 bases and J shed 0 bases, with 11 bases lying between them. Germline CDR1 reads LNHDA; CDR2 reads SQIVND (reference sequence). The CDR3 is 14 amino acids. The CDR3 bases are TGTGCCAGTAGCCAATGGGGGATGAACACTGAAGCTTTCTTT. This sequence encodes CASSQWGMNTEAFF.

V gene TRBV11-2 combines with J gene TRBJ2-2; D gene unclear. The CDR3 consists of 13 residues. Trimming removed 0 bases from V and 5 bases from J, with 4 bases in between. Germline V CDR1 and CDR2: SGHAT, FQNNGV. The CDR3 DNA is TGTGCCAGCAGCTTAGATAGAACCGGGGAGCTGTTTTTT. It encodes CASSLDRTGELFF.